This T cell receptor (beta chain) was retrieved from a study of post-analysis software for immune sequencing data. Study details: Secondary progressive, relapsing-remitting and progressive-relapsing multiple sclerosis were among the included disease courses. Study-wide points: In patients, TRBV5-6, TRBV5-1 and TRBV20-1 belonged to roughly 5 TRBV segments found more frequently than in controls. For normalized Chao1 diversity, multiple sclerosis patients scored significantly lower than controls did. The F measure placed samples prepared in the same batch into strongly shared clusters.

Germline CDR1 and CDR2: SGHDN and FVKESK. V was clipped by 1 base and J by 4 bases, with 7 bases between them. The CDR3 runs 13 residues. Unique molecular identifiers tagged the TCR beta cDNA libraries. Researchers reported 520,000 or so cDNA molecules coming from approximately 0.95 to 9.8 million T cells. One entry per CDR3 protein, called by TCRdb with MiXCR from the PCR reads. The sample yields roughly 200,000 distinct CDR3 sequences, roughly 30% seen once. The sample holds a few counts of this clonotype. Its antigen is undetermined. The receptor was derived from a girl under 18 with multiple sclerosis. V gene TRBV14 combines with J gene TRBJ1-2; D uncertain. Sequencing was done on a sample of blood. The CDR3, as DNA: TGTGCCAGCAGCCAAGGGGTCGGCTATGGCTACACCTTC. Translation gives CASSQGVGYGYTF.